The 13 T cell receptor beta chains given below trace back to one sample, sequenced in a study of naive and memory T cell subsets. No antigen is known for these receptors. The beta constant-region primer was an equimolar mix of two oligonucleotides covering TRBC1 and TRBC2. The ligated cDNA underwent four PCR rounds using SP2 and nested alpha and beta constant-region primers. TCRdb re-called the UMI-ligation and nested PCR reads with MiXCR, one entry per CDR3 protein. Seen here are 85,000 to 130,000 distinct CDR3 sequences, 13% to 15% observed once, and the top ten hold 2.8%. Findings of the study overall: Possibly reflecting memory cells re-expressing CD45RA, a few larger clonotypes occurred in naive repertoires, especially CD8.

Sequenced sample: naive CD8+ T cells from blood. These receptor sequences come from a human donor in good health.

This clonotype was detected ten times or more. J is TRBJ1-3 and V is TRBV25-1; no definite D call. The V gene's germline CDR1 is MGHDK and CDR2 SYGVNS. The germline V and J ends were trimmed by 1 base and 0 bases, with 10 bases remaining between them. The CDR3 is 16 amino acids. This chain's CDR3 is CASSESHSYSGNTIYF. In nucleotides, the CDR3 is TGTGCCAGCAGTGAATCTCACAGTTACTCTGGAAACACCATATATTTT.

V and J are TRBV10-1 and TRBJ2-2; D might be TRBD1 (6 bases). The CDR3 contains 24 residues. V lost 7 bases to trimming and J lost 2 bases, with 41 bases between them. Per germline, CDR1 WNHNN and CDR2 SYGVQD (reference sequence). The CDR3 reads CASMRGRSRLPGVVRGYNTGELFF. The DNA of the CDR3 is TGCGCCAGCATGAGGGGTCGTTCTCGTCTTCCAGGGGTCGTTAGGGGTTACAACACCGGGGAGCTGTTTTTT.

In its sample, this clonotype was seen a few times. V usage is TRBV18 and J usage is TRBJ1-2; D remains unclear. The length of the CDR3 is 14 residues. CDR1 and CDR2 (germline): KGHSH, LQKENI. V lost 3 bases and J lost 2, with 10 bases in between. This chain's CDR3 is CASSPGDRNYGYTF. The CDR3 DNA reads TGTGCCAGCTCACCGGGAGACCGGAACTATGGCTACACCTTC.

In its sample, this clonotype was seen a few times. The rearrangement links TRBV15 to TRBJ1-2; possibly TRBD1 for D (5 bases). Germline lookup yields CDR1 LNHNV and CDR2 YYDKDF (reference sequence). The CDR3 loop spans 16 amino acids. Trimming pared 4 bases from V and 4 bases from J, leaving 19 bases between. CDR3 loop: CATSNPIVLGGYGYTF. The DNA for the CDR3 is TGTGCCACCAGCAATCCGATAGTCCTGGGGGGCTATGGCTACACCTTC.

The table lists this clonotype with many counts. The chain links TRBV4-1 to TRBJ1-1; no firm D call. The CDR3 extends over 14 amino acids. The V gene's germline CDR1 is MGHRA and CDR2 YSYEKL. The V and J ends lost 1 base and 11 bases respectively, with 17 bases between them. This CDR3 reads CASSQGQDFRRAFF. As DNA, the CDR3 is TGCGCCAGCAGCCAAGGACAAGACTTTCGGAGGGCTTTCTTT.

This chain uses TRBV29-1 with TRBJ1-2; 7 bases are a match to TRBD1. The V gene's germline CDR1 is SQVTM and CDR2 ANQGSEA. J was trimmed by 4 bases and V by 7 bases; bases with no gene match: 3. The CDR3 covers 11 residues. The CDR3 protein is CSDWTGYGYTF. CDR3 bases: TGCAGCGACTGGACAGGCTATGGCTACACCTTC.

This clonotype was observed a few times. The J gene is TRBJ2-2, the V gene TRBV12-3 or TRBV12-4; TRBD2 aligns across 8 bases. Trimming removed 5 bases from V and 3 bases from J; junction bases left unmatched: 8. The CDR3 has 16 residues. In DNA form, the CDR3 reads TGTGCCAGCAGTCCCTCCGGGGGGGATTACACCGGGGAGCTGTTTTTT. Translating gives CASSPSGGDYTGELFF.

In this sample, this clonotype turned up a few times. This chain joins TRBV12-3 or TRBV12-4 and TRBJ2-1; a possible D gene is TRBD2 (5 bases). V lost 3 bases and J lost 4, with 13 bases in between. This CDR3 region has 15 residues. CDR3 nucleotides: TGTGCCAGCAGTTTGGCCTCTTCGGGGTACAATGAGCAGTTCTTC. It yields the protein CASSLASSGYNEQFF.

For the CDR3, the DNA is TGCAGTGCCAATATAGGTGGGCTAGAGACCCAGTACTTC. Translating gives CSANIGGLETQYF. The genes are TRBV20-1 and TRBJ2-5; D is ambiguous. Per germline, CDR1 DFQATT and CDR2 SNEGSKA (reference sequence). V lost 6 bases to trimming and J lost 4 bases, with 15 bases between them. CDR3 length: 13 amino acids.

This chain connects TRBV5-6 to TRBJ1-1; no firm D call. Germline V gene data show CDR1 as SGHDT and CDR2 as YYEEEE. CDR3 size: 11 residues. With 0 bases removed from V and 11 bases from J, the gap between germline ends came to 8 bases. Here the CDR3 reads CASSLDLQAFF. In nucleotides, the CDR3 is TGTGCCAGCAGCTTGGACCTACAGGCTTTCTTT.

This clonotype was observed at least ten times. This chain uses TRBV19 with TRBJ1-4; D gene uncertain. This CDR3 is 16 amino acids long. Germline-derived CDR1 and CDR2 are LNHDA and SQIVND (reference sequence). V was trimmed by 4 bases and J by 6 bases, leaving 18 bases between them. DNA of the CDR3: TGTGCCAGTAGTACCCCGGGGATCGGCGGGGATGAAAAACTGTTTTTT. It specifies CASSTPGIGGDEKLFF.

V and J are TRBV29-1 and TRBJ1-2, with D hard to call. V was cut by 3 bases and J by 6 bases, with 11 bases left in between. Germline lookup yields CDR1 SQVTM and CDR2 ANQGSEA. The CDR3 is 12 amino acids. CDR3 bases: TGCAGCGTTGATATGGAGAGCGATGGCTACACCTTC. Its translation: CSVDMESDGYTF. The entire variable domain, with the rest obtained from reference TRBV29-1 and TRBJ1-2, is as follows: SAVISQKPSRDICQRGTSLTIQCQVDSQVTMMFWYRQQPGQSLTLIATANQGSEATYESGFVIDKFPISRPNLTFSTLTVSNMSPEDSSIYLCSVDMESDGYTFGSGTRLTVV.

This rearrangement joins TRBV5-4 to TRBJ2-5, with D possibly TRBD2 on 7 matching bases. Germline CDR1 reads SGHNT; CDR2 reads YYREEE (reference sequence). The CDR3 has 13 amino acids. V was pared by 7 bases and J by 2 bases, with 12 bases between. CDR3 nucleotides: TGTGCCAGCGGGGGGGGGCCTCAAGAGACCCAGTACTTC. This encodes CASGGGPQETQYF.